The 14 T cell receptor beta chains in this list originate from one sample, sequenced in a study of cytomegalovirus exposure and HLA in healthy donors. The PCR used 60 Vbeta and 13 Jbeta primers. The assay was immunoSEQ multiplex PCR, and TCRdb's table has in-frame clones only and misses some. Here the sample spans approximately 91,000 clones, 81% being singletons. The sample comprised PBMCs. All receptors derive from a human donor in good health.

The CDR3 DNA sequence: TGTGCCAGCAGCAAGTCGGACCTCCCCCGGGAGGCTTTCTTT. Translated, it gives CASSKSDLPREAFF. The genes are TRBV5-4 and TRBJ1-1; D gene unclear. The V and J ends lost 4 bases and 11 bases respectively, with 21 bases between them. Germline V gene sequence: CDR1 SGHNT, CDR2 YYREEE (reference sequence). CDR3 length: 14 amino acids.

This rearrangement joins TRBV4-1 to TRBJ1-2; possible D gene TRBD1, 6 bases. Trimming removed 3 bases from V and 4 bases from J, with 21 bases in between. This CDR3 comprises 17 residues. Germline-derived CDR1 and CDR2 are MGHRA and YSYEKL. The CDR3 DNA follows: TGCGCCAGCAGCCACATAAGACAGGCGCAACGACCCTATGGCTACACCTTC. Its protein is CASSHIRQAQRPYGYTF.

V and J are TRBV5-4 and TRBJ2-1; TRBD2 might be the D (6 bases). This CDR3 has 13 residues. V was trimmed by 0 bases and J by 7 bases, leaving 8 bases between them. Per the germline V gene, CDR1 is SGHNT and CDR2 is YYREEE (reference sequence). As DNA, the CDR3 is TGTGCCAGCAGCTTGGTCGGGGGAAATGAGCAGTTCTTC. Translated, it gives CASSLVGGNEQFF.

The chain combines TRBV6-5 with TRBJ2-5, with 11 nucleotides matching TRBD2. The CDR3 loop spans 15 amino acids. V gave up 6 bases and J gave up 7 bases; unmatched junction bases: 10. The V gene's germline CDR1 is MNHEY and CDR2 SVGAGI. In DNA form, the CDR3 reads TGTGCCAGCAGGTCTCTAGCGGGGGGACTCGGGACCCAGTACTTC. It codes for CASRSLAGGLGTQYF.

CDR3 sequence reads: CASSASDRNIDSPLHF. CDR3 DNA sequence: TGTGCCAGCAGCGCCTCAGACAGAAATATCGATTCACCCCTCCACTTT. The V call is TRBV7-9, the J call TRBJ1-6; tentative D call: TRBD1 (5 bases). The CDR3 runs to 16 residues. V was clipped by 5 bases and J by 8 bases, with 19 bases between them. Germline values: CDR1 SEHNR, CDR2 FQNEAQ (reference sequence).

The CDR3 bases are TGTGCCAGCAGACAACCGGGACACGGAGCTAACTATGGCTACACCTTC. The encoded protein is CASRQPGHGANYGYTF. This rearrangement joins TRBV7-8 to TRBJ1-2, with D perhaps matching TRBD1 (6 bases). Germline CDR1 reads SGHVS; CDR2 reads FQNEAQ. The CDR3 consists of 16 residues. V lost 6 bases and J 0 bases, leaving 17 bases between the germline ends.

The sample holds many counts of this clone. This chain connects TRBV5-6 to TRBJ1-1; D remains ambiguous. Germline CDR1 is SGHDT and CDR2 is YYEEEE. With 4 bases removed from V and 0 bases from J, the gap between germline ends came to 10 bases. This CDR3 contains 14 residues. The CDR3 nucleotides are TGTGCCAGCAGCCTGGGAGGGATGAACACTGAAGCTTTCTTT. This gives the protein CASSLGGMNTEAFF.

This clone was detected only a few times. The chain couples TRBV5-8 to TRBJ1-5, with D unclear. Trimming stripped 2 bases from V and 9 bases from J, with 15 bases between. The CDR3 totals 14 residues. Per the germline V gene, CDR1 is SGHTS and CDR2 is YDEGEE. The CDR3 sequence: CASSFDDPAGPQHF. The CDR3 DNA reads as TGTGCCAGCAGCTTTGATGATCCCGCGGGGCCCCAGCATTTT.

V is TRBV9 and J is TRBJ1-5; D is unclear. The CDR3 contains 15 residues. The V end lost 0 bases, the J end lost 0 bases, and 7 bases lay between the germline ends. CDR1 and CDR2 (germline): SGDLS, YYNGEE. CDR3 residues: CASSVDQDSNQPQHF. Here the CDR3 DNA reads TGTGCCAGCAGCGTAGACCAGGATAGCAATCAGCCCCAGCATTTT.

This clone showed up just a few times. V gene TRBV5-1 combines with J gene TRBJ2-1; 9 nucleotides match TRBD2. The germline CDR1 and CDR2 sequences are SGHRS and YFSETQ. This CDR3 is built from 15 residues. Germline trimming cut 3 bases from V and 10 bases from J; bases unmatched to any gene: 11. Here the CDR3 DNA reads TGCGCCAGCAGCTACTTAGCGGGAGTGAGGGGGGAGCAGTTCTTC. Amino acid sequence: CASSYLAGVRGEQFF.

The chain has TRBV5-1 and TRBJ1-1; D gene unclear. The CDR3 extends over 17 amino acids. V dropped 1 base and J dropped 1 base, with 17 bases sitting between them. Germline loops: CDR1 SGHRS, CDR2 YFSETQ. CDR3: CASSLYRVLEGNTEAFF. The CDR3 nucleotides are TGCGCCAGCAGCTTGTACCGGGTCCTAGAGGGGAACACTGAAGCTTTCTTT.

This chain connects TRBV11-2 to TRBJ1-1; D gene uncertain. CDR3 length: 11 residues. Trimming pared 4 bases from V and 5 bases from J, leaving 5 bases between. The germline V gene has CDR1 SGHAT and CDR2 FQNNGV. The CDR3 sequence: CASSSGTEAFF. CDR3 DNA sequence: TGTGCCAGCAGCTCGGGTACTGAAGCTTTCTTT.

The chain uses TRBV18 and TRBJ2-3; TRBD2 matches 8 bases. V was pared by 3 bases and J by 0 bases, with 5 bases of the junction left unmatched. The CDR3 sequence is 16 residues long. Germline CDR1 reads KGHSH; CDR2 reads LQKENI. The CDR3 loop is CASSPVTGGSTDTQYF. DNA of the CDR3: TGTGCCAGCTCACCGGTCACGGGGGGGAGCACAGATACGCAGTATTTT.

J is TRBJ1-6 and V is TRBV4-1; no clear D gene. In germline, CDR1 is MGHRA, CDR2 YSYEKL. The V and J ends lost 0 bases and 10 bases respectively, with 10 bases between them. The CDR3 runs to 14 residues. The CDR3 sequence is CASSQDYSGSPLHF. As DNA, the CDR3 is TGCGCCAGCAGCCAAGATTATTCGGGATCACCCCTCCACTTT.